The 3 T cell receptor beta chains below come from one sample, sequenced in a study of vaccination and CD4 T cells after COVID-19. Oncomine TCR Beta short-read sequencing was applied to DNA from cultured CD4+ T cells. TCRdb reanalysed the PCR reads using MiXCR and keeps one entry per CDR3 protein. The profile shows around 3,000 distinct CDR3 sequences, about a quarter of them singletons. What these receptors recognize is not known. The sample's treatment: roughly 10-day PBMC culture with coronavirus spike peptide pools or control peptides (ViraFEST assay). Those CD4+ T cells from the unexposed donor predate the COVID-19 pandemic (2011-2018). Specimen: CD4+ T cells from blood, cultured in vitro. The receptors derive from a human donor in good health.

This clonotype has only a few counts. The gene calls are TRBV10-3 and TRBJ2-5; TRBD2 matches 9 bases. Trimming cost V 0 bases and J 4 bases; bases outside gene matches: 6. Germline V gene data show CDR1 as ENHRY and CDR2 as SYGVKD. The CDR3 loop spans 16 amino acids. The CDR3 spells CAISESSGGPGETQYF. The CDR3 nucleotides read TGTGCCATCAGTGAGTCCAGCGGGGGGCCAGGAGAGACCCAGTACTTC.

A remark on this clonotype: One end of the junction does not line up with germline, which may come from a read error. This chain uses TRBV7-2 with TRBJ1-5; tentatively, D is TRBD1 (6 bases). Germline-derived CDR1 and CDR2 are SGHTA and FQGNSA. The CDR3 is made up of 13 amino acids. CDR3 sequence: CAGSMTGQEPQHF. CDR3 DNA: TGTGCCGGCAGCATGACAGGTCAGGAGCCCCAGCATTTT.

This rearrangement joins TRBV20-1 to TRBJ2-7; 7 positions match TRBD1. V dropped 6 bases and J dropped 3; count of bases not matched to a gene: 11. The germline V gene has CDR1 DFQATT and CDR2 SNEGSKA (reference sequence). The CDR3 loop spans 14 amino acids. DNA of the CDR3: TGCAGTGCCTTGGACAGGATGGGAAGCTACGAGCAGTACTTC. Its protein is CSALDRMGSYEQYF.